This TCR beta chain originates from a study of T cell responses to AZD1222 COVID-19 vaccine. Study conclusions and caveats: Spike-specific TCR breadth rose after two AZD1222 doses, and depth rose as well.

V was clipped by 3 bases and J by 3 bases; unmatched bases: 3. The CDR3 length is 15 residues. In germline, CDR1 is KGHSH, CDR2 LQKENI. This table comes from immunoSEQ multiplex PCR, and its TCRdb copy is limited to in-frame clones, with some not included. The sample lists 100,000 to 150,000 clones; about 89% were seen once. Notes on this clone: What it binds is not known.

The sequence was collected from an adult in good health. The sequencing used peripheral blood, collected on day 0 of MenACWY control vaccination. The chain couples TRBV18 to TRBJ2-3; 10 bases fit TRBD1. The CDR3 coding sequence is TGTGCCAGCTCACCGACAGGGGGCTTAACAGATACGCAGTATTTT. Its protein is CASSPTGGLTDTQYF.